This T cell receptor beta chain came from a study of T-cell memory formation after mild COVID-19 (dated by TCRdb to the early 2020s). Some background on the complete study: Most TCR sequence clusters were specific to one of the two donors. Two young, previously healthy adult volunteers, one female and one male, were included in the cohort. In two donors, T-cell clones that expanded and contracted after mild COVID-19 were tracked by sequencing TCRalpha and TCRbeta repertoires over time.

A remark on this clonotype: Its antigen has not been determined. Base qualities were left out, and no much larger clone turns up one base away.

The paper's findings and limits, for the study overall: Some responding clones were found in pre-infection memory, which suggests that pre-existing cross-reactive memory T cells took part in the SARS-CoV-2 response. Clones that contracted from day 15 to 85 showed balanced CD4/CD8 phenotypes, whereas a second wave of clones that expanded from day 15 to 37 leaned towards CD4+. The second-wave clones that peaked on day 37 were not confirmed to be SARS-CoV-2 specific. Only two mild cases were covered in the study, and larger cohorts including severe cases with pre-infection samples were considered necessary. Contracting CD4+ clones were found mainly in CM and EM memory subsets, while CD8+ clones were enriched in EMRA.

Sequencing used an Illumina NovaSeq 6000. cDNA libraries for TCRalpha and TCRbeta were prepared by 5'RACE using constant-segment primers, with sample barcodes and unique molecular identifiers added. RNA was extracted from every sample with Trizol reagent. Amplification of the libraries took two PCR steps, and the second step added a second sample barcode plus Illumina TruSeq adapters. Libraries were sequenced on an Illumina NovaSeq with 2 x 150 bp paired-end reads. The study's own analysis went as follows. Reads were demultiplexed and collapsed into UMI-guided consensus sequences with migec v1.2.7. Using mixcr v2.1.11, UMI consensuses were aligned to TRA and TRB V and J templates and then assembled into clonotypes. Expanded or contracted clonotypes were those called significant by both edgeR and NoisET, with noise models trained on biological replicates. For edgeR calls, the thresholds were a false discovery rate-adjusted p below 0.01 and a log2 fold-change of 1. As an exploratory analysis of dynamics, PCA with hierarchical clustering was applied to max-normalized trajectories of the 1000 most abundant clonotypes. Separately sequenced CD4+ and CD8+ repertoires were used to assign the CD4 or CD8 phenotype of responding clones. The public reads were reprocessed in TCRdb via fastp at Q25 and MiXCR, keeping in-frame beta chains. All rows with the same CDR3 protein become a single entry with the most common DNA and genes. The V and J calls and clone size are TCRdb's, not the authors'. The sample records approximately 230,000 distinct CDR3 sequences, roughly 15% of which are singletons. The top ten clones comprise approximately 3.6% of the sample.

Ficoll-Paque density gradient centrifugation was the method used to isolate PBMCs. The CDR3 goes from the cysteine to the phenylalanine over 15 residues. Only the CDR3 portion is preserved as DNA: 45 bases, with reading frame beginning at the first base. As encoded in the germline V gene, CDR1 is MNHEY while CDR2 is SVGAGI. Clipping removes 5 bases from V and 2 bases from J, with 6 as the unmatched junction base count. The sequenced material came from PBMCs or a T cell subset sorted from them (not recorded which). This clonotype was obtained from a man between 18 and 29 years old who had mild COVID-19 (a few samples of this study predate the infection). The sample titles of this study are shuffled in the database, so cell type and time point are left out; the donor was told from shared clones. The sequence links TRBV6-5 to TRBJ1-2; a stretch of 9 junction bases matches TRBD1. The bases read TGTGCCAGCAGTACCCCCGGGACAGGGAACTATGGCTACACCTTC. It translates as CASSTPGTGNYGYTF.